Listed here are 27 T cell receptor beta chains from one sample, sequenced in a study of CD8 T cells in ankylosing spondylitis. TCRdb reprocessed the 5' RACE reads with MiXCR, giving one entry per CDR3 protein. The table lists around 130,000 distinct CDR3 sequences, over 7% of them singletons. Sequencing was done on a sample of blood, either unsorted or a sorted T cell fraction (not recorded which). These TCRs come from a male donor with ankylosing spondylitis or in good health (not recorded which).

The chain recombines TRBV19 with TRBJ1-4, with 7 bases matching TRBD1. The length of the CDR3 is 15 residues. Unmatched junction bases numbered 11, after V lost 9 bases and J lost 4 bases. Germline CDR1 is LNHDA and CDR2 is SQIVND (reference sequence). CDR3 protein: CASLRSGQLNEKLFF. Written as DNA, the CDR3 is TGTGCCAGCTTAAGGTCGGGACAGCTTAATGAAAAACTGTTTTTT.

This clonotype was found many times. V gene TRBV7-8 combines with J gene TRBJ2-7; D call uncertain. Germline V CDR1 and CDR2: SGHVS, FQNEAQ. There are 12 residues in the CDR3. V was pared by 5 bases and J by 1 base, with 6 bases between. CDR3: CASSGQSYEQYF. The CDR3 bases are TGTGCCAGCAGCGGGCAGTCCTACGAGCAGTACTTC. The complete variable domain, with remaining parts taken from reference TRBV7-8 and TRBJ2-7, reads GAGVSQSPRYKVAKRGQDVALRCDPISGHVSLFWYQQALGQGPEFLTYFQNEAQLDKSGLPSDRFFAERPEGSVSTLKIQRTQQEDSAVYLCASSGQSYEQYFGPGTRLTVT.

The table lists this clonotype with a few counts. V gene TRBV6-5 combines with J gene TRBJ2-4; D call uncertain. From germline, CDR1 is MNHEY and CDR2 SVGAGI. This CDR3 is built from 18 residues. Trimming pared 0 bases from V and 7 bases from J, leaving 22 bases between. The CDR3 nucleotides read TGTGCCAGCAGTTACTCGCCCGGTGGGAACAGCCCTCAGAACATTCAGTACTTC. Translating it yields CASSYSPGGNSPQNIQYF.

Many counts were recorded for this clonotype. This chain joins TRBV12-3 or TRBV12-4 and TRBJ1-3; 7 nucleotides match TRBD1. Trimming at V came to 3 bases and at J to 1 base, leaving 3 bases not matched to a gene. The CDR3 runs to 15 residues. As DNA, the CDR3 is TGTGCCAGCAGTTTTGCCAGGGGGTCTGGAAACACCATATATTTT. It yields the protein CASSFARGSGNTIYF.

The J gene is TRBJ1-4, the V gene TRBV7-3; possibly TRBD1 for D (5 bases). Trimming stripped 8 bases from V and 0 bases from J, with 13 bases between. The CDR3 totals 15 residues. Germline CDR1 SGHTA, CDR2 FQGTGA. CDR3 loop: CASPWDFSTNEKLFF. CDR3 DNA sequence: TGTGCCAGCCCCTGGGACTTTTCAACTAATGAAAAACTGTTTTTT.

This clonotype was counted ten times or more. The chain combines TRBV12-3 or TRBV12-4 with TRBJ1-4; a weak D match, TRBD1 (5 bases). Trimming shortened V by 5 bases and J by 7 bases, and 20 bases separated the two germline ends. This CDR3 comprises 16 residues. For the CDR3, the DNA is TGTGCCAGCAGTATCATGGGGACGGAGGTTATTGAAAAACTGTTTTTT. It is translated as CASSIMGTEVIEKLFF.

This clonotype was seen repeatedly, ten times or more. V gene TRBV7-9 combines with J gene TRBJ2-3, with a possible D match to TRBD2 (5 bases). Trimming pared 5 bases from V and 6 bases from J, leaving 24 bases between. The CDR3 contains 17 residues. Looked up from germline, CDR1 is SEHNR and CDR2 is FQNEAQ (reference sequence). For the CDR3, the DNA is TGTGCCAGCAGCACGGGAAAGGCAACCCGATTTCCCGATACGCAGTATTTT. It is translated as CASSTGKATRFPDTQYF.

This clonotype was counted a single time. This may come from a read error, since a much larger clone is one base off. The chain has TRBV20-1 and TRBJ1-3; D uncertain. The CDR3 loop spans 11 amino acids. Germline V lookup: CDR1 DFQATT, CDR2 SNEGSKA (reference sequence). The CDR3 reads CSARGWNTVYF. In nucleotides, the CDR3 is TGCAGTGCTAGAGGTTGGAACACCGTATATTTT.

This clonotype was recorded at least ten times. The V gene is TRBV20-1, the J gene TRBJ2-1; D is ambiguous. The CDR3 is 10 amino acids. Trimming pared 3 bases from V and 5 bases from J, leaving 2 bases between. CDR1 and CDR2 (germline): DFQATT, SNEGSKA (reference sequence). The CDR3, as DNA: TGCAGTGCTAGCGACAATGAGCAGTTCTTC. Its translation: CSASDNEQFF.

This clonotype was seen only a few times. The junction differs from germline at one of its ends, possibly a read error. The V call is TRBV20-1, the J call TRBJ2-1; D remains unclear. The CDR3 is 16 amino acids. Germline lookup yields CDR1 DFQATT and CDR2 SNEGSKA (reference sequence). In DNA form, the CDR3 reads TGCTGTGCTCCTTTTTGGGGTATTTCCTATGACAATGAGCAGTTCTTC. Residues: CCAPFWGISYDNEQFF.

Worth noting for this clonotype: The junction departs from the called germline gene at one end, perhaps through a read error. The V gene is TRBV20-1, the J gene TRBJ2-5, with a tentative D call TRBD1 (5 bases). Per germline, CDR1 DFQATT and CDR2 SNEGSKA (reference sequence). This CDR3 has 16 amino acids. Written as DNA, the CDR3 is TGCTGTGCTAGTCACGCCAGGGAAGGGTTAGGGGAGACCCAGTACTTC. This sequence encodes CCASHAREGLGETQYF.

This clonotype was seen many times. CDR3: CASSPSGLGRGTDTQYF. Written as DNA, the CDR3 is TGTGCCAGCAGTCCCTCAGGACTGGGACGAGGCACAGATACGCAGTATTTT. The V gene is TRBV12-3 or TRBV12-4, the J gene TRBJ2-3; either TRBD1 or TRBD2 may supply D (5 bases each). The CDR3 consists of 17 residues. Deletions cut 5 bases from V and 1 base from J, with 19 bases between.

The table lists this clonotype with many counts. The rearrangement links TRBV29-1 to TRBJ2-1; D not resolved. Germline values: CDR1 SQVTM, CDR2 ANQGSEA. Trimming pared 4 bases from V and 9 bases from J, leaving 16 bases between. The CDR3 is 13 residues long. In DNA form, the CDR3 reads TGCAGCGTTGCGGGCTCCCAGGTAGGTGAGCAGTTCTTC. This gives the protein CSVAGSQVGEQFF.

The CDR3: CASSRKAQWNTGELFF. The CDR3 DNA follows: TGTGCCAGCAGTCGTAAAGCACAGTGGAACACCGGGGAGCTGTTTTTT. The V gene is TRBV6-1, the J gene TRBJ2-2; D remains unclear. Deletions cut 5 bases from V and 1 base from J, with 14 bases between. CDR1 MNHNS and CDR2 SASEGT come from the germline V gene. The CDR3 sequence is 16 residues long.

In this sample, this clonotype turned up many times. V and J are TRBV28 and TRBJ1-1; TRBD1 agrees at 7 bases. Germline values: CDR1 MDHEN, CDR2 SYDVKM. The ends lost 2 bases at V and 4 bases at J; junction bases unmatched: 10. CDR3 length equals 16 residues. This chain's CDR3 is CASSLPPTGLPTEAFF. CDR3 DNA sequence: TGTGCCAGCAGTTTACCCCCGACAGGGTTGCCCACTGAAGCTTTCTTT. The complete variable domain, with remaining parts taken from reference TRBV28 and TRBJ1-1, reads DVKVTQSSRYLVKRTGEKVFLECVQDMDHENMFWYRQDPGLGLRLIYFSYDVKMKEKGDIPEGYSVSREKKERFSLILESASTNQTSMYLCASSLPPTGLPTEAFFGQGTRLTVV.

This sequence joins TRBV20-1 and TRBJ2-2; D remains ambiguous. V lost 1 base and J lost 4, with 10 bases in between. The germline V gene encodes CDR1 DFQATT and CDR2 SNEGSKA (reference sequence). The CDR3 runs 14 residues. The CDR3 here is CSARGDAATGELFF. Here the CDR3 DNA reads TGCAGTGCTAGAGGCGACGCCGCCACCGGGGAGCTGTTTTTT.

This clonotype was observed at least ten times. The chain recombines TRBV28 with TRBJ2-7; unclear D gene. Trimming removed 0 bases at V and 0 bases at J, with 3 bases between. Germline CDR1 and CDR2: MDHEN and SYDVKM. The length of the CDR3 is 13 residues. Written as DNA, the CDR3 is TGTGCCAGCAGTTTATGGAGCTCCTACGAGCAGTACTTC. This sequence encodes CASSLWSSYEQYF.

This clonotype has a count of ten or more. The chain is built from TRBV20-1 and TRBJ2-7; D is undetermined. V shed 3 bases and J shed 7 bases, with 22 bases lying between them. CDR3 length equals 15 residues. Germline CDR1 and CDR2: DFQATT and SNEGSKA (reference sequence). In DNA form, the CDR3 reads TGCAGTGCTAGCCCCGATCCGGGTGTAGCTCGTGAGCAGTACTTC. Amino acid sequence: CSASPDPGVAREQYF.

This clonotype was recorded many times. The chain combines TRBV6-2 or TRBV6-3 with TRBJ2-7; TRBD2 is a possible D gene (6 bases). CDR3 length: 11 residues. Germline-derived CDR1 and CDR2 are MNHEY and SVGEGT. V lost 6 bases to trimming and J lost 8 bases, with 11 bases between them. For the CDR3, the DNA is TGTGCCAGCAGCCCCCGGGAGAAGCAGTACTTC. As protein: CASSPREKQYF.

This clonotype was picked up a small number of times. The CDR3 protein is CASSSQGSVNTEAFF. The CDR3 nucleotides read TGTGCCAGCAGCTCACAGGGTTCAGTGAACACTGAAGCTTTCTTT. The chain couples TRBV7-8 to TRBJ1-1; tentatively, D is TRBD1 (6 bases). Trimming took off 4 bases at V and 0 bases at J, with 12 bases between the two ends. This CDR3 spans 15 amino acids. Per germline, CDR1 SGHVS and CDR2 FQNEAQ.

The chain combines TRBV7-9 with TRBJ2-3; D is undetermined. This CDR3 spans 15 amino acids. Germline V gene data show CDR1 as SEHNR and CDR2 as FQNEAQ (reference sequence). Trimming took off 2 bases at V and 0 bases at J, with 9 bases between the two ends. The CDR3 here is CASSLILASTDTQYF. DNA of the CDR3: TGTGCCAGCAGCTTAATTTTGGCGAGCACAGATACGCAGTATTTT. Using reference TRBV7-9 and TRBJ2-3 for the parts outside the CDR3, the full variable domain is DTGVSQNPRHKITKRGQNVTFRCDPISEHNRLYWYRQTLGQGPEFLTYFQNEAQLEKSRLLSDRFSAERPKGSFSTLEIQRTEQGDSAMYLCASSLILASTDTQYFGPGTRLTVL.

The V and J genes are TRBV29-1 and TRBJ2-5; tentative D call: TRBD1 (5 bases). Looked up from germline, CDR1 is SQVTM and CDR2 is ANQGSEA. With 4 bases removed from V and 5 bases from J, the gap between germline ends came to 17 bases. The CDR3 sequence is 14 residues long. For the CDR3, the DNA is TGCAGCGTTGGTCGTCAGGGTTTGATTGAGACCCAGTACTTC. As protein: CSVGRQGLIETQYF.

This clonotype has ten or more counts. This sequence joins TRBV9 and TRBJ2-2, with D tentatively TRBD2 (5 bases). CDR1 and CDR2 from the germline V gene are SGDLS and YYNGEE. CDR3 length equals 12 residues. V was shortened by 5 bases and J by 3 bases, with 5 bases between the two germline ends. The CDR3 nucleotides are TGTGCCAGCAGTAGCGACACCGGGGAGCTGTTTTTT. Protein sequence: CASSSDTGELFF.

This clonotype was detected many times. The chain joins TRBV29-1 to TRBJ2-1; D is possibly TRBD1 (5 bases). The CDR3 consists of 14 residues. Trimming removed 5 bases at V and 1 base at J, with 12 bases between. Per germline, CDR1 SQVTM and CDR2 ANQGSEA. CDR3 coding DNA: TGCAGCGTTTTTCTGACAGAGTCCTACAATGAGCAGTTCTTC. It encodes CSVFLTESYNEQFF.

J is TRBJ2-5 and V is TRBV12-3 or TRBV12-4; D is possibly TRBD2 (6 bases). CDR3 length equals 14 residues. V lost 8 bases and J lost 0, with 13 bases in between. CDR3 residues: CASHLGGNQETQYF. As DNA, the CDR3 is TGTGCCAGCCACCTTGGGGGGAACCAAGAGACCCAGTACTTC.

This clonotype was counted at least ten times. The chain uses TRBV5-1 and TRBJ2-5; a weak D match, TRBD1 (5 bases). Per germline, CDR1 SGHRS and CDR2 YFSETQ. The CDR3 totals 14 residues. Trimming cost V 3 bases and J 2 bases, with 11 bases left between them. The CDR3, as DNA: TGCGCCAGCAGCTCATGGCAGGGACAAGAGACCCAGTACTTC. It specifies CASSSWQGQETQYF.

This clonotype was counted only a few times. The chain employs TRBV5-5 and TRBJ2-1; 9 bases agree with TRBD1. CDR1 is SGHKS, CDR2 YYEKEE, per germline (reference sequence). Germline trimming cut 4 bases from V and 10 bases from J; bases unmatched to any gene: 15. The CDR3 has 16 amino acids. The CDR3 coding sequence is TGTGCCAGCAGCCCCGACCCGGGACAGGGCTTGGGAGAGCAGTTCTTC. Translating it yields CASSPDPGQGLGEQFF.